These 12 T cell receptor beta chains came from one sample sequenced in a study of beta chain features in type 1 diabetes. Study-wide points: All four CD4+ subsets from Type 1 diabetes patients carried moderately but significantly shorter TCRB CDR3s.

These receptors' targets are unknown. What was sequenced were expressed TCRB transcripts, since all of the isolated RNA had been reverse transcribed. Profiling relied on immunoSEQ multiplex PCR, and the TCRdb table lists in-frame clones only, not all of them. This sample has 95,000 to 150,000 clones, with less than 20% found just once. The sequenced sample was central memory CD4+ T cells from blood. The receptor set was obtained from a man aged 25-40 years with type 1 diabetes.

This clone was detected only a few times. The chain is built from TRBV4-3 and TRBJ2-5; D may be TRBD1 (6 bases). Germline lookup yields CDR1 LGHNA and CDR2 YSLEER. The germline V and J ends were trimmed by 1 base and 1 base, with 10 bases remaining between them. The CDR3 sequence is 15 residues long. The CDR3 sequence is CASSQGQGPQETQYF. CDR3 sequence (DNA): TGCGCCAGCAGCCAAGGGCAGGGGCCCCAAGAGACCCAGTACTTC.

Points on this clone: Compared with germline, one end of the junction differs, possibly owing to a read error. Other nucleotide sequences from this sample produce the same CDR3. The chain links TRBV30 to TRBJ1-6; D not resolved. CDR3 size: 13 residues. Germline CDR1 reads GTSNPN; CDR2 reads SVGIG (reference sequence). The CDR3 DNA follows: TGTGCCTGGAGCGGCAGTCATAATTCACCCCTGCACTTT. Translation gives CAWSGSHNSPLHF.

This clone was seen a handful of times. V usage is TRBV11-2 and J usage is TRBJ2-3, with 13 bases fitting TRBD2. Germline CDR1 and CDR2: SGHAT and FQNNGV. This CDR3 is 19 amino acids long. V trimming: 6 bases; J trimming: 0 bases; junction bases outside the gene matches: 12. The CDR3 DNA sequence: TGTGCCAGCAGGTTCCCTAGACTAGCGGGGGGCCGTAGCACAGATACGCAGTATTTT. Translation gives CASRFPRLAGGRSTDTQYF.

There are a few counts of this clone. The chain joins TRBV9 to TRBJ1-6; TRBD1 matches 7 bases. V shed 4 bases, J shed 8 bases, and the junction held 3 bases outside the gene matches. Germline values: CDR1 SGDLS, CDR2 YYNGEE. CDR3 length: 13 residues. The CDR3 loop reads CASSPDRDSPLHF. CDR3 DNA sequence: TGTGCCAGCAGCCCCGACAGGGATTCACCCCTCCACTTT.

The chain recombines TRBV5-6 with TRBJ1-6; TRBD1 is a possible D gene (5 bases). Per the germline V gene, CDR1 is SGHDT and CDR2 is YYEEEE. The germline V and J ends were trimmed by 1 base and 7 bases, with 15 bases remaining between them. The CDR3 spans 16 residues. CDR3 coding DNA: TGTGCCAGCAGCTTGTGGGGAGGGGCCGGCAATTCACCCCTCCACTTT. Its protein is CASSLWGGAGNSPLHF. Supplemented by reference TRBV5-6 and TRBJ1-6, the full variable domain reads DAGVTQSPTHLIKTRGQQVTLRCSPKSGHDTVSWYQQALGQGPQFIFQYYEEEERQRGNFPDRFSGHQFPNYSSELNVNALLLGDSALYLCASSLWGGAGNSPLHFGNGTRLTVT.

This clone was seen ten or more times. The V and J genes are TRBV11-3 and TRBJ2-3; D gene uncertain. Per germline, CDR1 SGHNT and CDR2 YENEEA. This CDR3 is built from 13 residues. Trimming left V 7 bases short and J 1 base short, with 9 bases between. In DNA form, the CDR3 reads TGTGCCAGCACCACGACCCGCACAGATACGCAGTATTTT. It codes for CASTTTRTDTQYF. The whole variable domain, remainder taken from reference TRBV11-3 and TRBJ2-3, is EAGVVQSPRYKIIEKKQPVAFWCNPISGHNTLYWYLQNLGQGPELLIRYENEEAVDDSQLPKDRFSAERLKGVDSTLKIQPAELGDSAVYLCASTTTRTDTQYFGPGTRLTVL.

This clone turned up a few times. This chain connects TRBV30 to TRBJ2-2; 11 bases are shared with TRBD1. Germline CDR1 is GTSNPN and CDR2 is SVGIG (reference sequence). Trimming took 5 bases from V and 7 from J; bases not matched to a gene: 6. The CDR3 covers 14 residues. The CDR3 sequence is CAWGQGALGGELFF. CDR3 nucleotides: TGTGCCTGGGGACAGGGGGCGCTTGGCGGGGAGCTGTTTTTT.

This CDR3 is CASSLDGSSYNEQFF. CDR3 in DNA: TGTGCCAGCAGCTTAGACGGCAGCTCCTACAATGAGCAGTTCTTC. V usage is TRBV7-6 and J usage is TRBJ2-1; D unresolved. Deletions cut 1 base from V and 0 bases from J, with 7 bases between. Per germline, CDR1 SGHVS and CDR2 FNYEAQ. The length of the CDR3 is 15 residues.

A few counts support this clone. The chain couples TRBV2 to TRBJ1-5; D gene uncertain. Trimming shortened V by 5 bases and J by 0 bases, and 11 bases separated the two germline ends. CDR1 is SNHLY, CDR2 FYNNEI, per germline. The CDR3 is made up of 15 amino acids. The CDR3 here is CASSWEQDSNQPQHF. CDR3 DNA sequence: TGTGCCAGCAGTTGGGAACAAGATAGCAATCAGCCCCAGCATTTT.

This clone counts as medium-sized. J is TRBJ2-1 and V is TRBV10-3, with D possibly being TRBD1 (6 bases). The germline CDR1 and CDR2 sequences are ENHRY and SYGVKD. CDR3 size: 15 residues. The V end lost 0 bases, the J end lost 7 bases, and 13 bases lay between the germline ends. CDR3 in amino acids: CAISESTGKGNEQFF. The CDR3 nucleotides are TGTGCCATCAGTGAGTCGACAGGAAAGGGGAATGAGCAGTTCTTC.

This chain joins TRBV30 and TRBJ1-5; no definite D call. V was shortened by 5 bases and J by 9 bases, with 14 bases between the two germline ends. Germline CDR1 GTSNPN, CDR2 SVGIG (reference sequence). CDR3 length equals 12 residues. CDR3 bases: TGTGCCTGGCGCCCTCGTGAGGGGCCCCAGCATTTT. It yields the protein CAWRPREGPQHF.

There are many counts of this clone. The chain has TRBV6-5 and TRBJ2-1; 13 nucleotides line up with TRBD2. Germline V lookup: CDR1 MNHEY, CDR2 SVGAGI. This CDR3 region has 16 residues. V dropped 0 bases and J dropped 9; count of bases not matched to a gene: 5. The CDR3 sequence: CASSYSGTSGAGEQFF. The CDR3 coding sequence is TGTGCCAGCAGTTACTCGGGGACTAGCGGGGCAGGTGAGCAGTTCTTC.